What follows describes a single T cell receptor (beta chain). Its specific antigen is unknown. A much larger clonotype is one base distant, so this may be a read error. From a lookup of the germline V gene, CDR1 and CDR2 are SGHVS and FQNEAQ. Taken from cysteine to phenylalanine, the CDR3 has 13 residues. Solely the CDR3 DNA is kept, with 39 bases framed from the first base. Donors were about 36 systemically healthy Caucasian individuals from Russia aged roughly 6 to 90 years. Each donor gave roughly 9.5 milliliters of peripheral blood, collected into EDTA-treated Vacutainer tubes. PBMCs were isolated by Ficoll-Paque density-gradient centrifugation, with at least 6.5 million obtained per sample. Trizol reagent was used to extract total RNA from PBMCs, with at least 6 micrograms per sample. The percentages of naive CD45RAhigh/CD27high T cells were determined by flow cytometry on a PBMC aliquot from every donor.

Library prep was done by 5' RACE. The data were produced on an Illumina HiSeq 2500. A second PCR of about 6 to 12 cycles was run with a J-beta primer mix and a sample-barcoded 5' primer. A unique molecular identifier was introduced onto each TCR beta cDNA molecule by a template-switch 5' adaptor carrying 12 random nucleotides. Each sample yielded at least 2.5 million CDR3-containing paired-end reads. First-strand cDNA synthesis was performed from all RNA using the Mint cDNA synthesis kit, with priming by a TRBC-specific oligonucleotide. After uracil-DNA glycosylase treatment, a first 18-cycle PCR used universal primers M1SS and BC2_uni_R on all cDNA. In the source study's methods: For normalization, 1 million high-quality reads, each with a distinct molecular identifier, were randomly selected from each sample. Instead of being binned into consensus sequences, reads with shared molecular identifiers were discarded. MiTCR, run with a Q25 quality threshold and the strictest error-elimination algorithm, handled CDR3 identification, clonotype clustering and error correction. Lower-bound total TCR beta diversity was estimated with a nonparametric unseen species model using Euler transformation. The public sequencing data were trimmed at Q25 with fastp and processed into clonotypes with MiXCR by TCRdb, which kept only in-frame beta chains. Each entry is one CDR3 protein sequence, shown with its most common DNA and genes. The V and J calls come from TCRdb's annotation, not from the publication. The sample table shows hundreds of thousands of distinct CDR3 sequences, and less than 40% are seen once. Roughly 14% of the sample rests with the top ten.

The sample originates from a study of blood T cells in healthy people across ages (dated by TCRdb to between 2014 and 2016). About the study as a whole: In model experiments, roughly one uniquely barcoded TCR beta cDNA molecule per two T cells was captured by template switching. Donors were grouped into four age groups: young (average roughly 15 years), middle-aged (39), aged (roughly 62) and long-lived (around 82). Donors of different ages were randomly distributed across sequencing lanes to avoid experimental bias. The study analyzed two additional independent replicas of 1 million unique cDNA reads from the same blood draw for two donors, one aged 18 to 30 and one aged 80 or older. To track age-related changes in TCR beta repertoire diversity, the study relied on deep sequencing normalized with unique cDNA molecular identifiers. On the study overall, not on this receptor specifically: Observed TCR beta diversity per million T cells fell roughly linearly with age, and a significant reduction was already apparent by age around 44. Bulk unsorted PBMC profiling prevented conclusive comparison of naive and antigen-experienced compartments. Compared with the aged group, the long-lived group had more naive CD4+ T cells, fewer expanded clones and increased TCR diversity, suggesting age selection. Estimates of total diversity based on one million sequenced T cells were regarded as lower bounds and as underestimates. Because donor CMV infection status was unknown, age-related changes in expanded clonotypes were potentially confounded. Observed TCR beta diversity correlated strongly with the percentage of naive T cells measured by flow cytometry.

This receptor was obtained from a woman aged 80 or older in good health. Donor details come from another sample of the same person, matched by shared clones. The sequenced sample consisted of blood. Here the chain combines TRBV7-8 and TRBJ1-2; the D gene cannot be named for sure. The DNA sequence follows: TGTGCCAGCAGTAGGGAAGTAGACTATGGCAACACCTTC. The encoded protein is CASSREVDYGNTF.